This record concerns one T cell receptor (beta chain) sequence. This entry belongs to a study of blood T cell repertoires in COVID-19. V was trimmed by 0 bases and J by 0 bases, leaving 20 bases between them. CDR3 length equals 19 residues. Germline CDR1 reads MRHNA; CDR2 reads SNTAGT. The repertoire was sequenced with immunoSEQ multiplex PCR; TCRdb's copy has only in-frame clones and lacks some. The sample shows over 75,000 clones, about 91% of them seen only once. The chain recombines TRBV6-4 with TRBJ1-1, with D tentatively TRBD1 (5 bases). Source material: peripheral blood. This TCR was sampled from a woman of 80 years or more with active COVID-19. The CDR3 protein is CASSDSRRDRAFLNTEAFF. The DNA of the CDR3 is TGTGCCAGCAGTGACTCAAGGCGAGACAGAGCCTTCCTGAACACTGAAGCTTTCTTT.